Following are 22 T cell receptor beta chains from one sample sequenced in a study of blood T cell repertoires in COVID-19. TCRdb's table, derived via immunoSEQ multiplex PCR, lists solely in-frame clones and lacks some. This table holds roughly 400,000 clones, roughly nine tenths found once. The source material was PBMCs or T cells enriched from blood (not recorded which). All receptors come from a woman in her twenties or thirties who had recovered from COVID-19.

This rearrangement joins TRBV14 to TRBJ2-7; 7 bases map to TRBD1. Losses at the gene ends were 2 bases for V and 7 bases for J; bases not matched to a gene: 5. CDR3 size: 13 residues. The germline V gene encodes CDR1 SGHDN and CDR2 FVKESK. The CDR3 is CASSQNTGEEQYF. The CDR3 DNA is TGTGCCAGCAGCCAAAACACAGGGGAGGAGCAGTACTTC.

The chain employs TRBV2 and TRBJ2-7, with 8 bases matching TRBD2. The V gene end was trimmed by 7 bases and the J gene end by 2 bases; junction bases not matched to a gene: 10. Germline CDR1 and CDR2: SNHLY and FYNNEI. There are 15 residues in the CDR3. The CDR3 region is CASIVTGGDTYEQYF. The DNA of the CDR3 is TGTGCCAGCATAGTTACGGGGGGGGATACCTACGAGCAGTACTTC.

The chain uses TRBV10-1 and TRBJ2-2; the match to TRBD1 covers 8 bases. V was pared by 2 bases and J by 5 bases, with 1 base of the junction left unmatched. CDR1 is WNHNN, CDR2 SYGVQD, per germline (reference sequence). The CDR3 is made up of 14 amino acids. Written as DNA, the CDR3 is TGCGCCAGCAGTGAGCGGACAGGGACCGGGGAGCTGTTTTTT. Residues: CASSERTGTGELFF.

The CDR3 loop is CASGLRGRKLLAGGRYEQYF. Written as DNA, the CDR3 is TGTGCTAGTGGTTTGAGGGGCAGAAAATTATTAGCGGGAGGCCGCTACGAGCAGTACTTC. The chain employs TRBV12-5 and TRBJ2-7, with 10 bases fitting TRBD2. The CDR3 consists of 20 residues. The J segment lost 3 bases and the V segment lost 2 bases, leaving 19 bases of the junction unmatched. Germline V gene sequence: CDR1 LGHNT, CDR2 FRNRAP.

V and J are TRBV28 and TRBJ1-1; D uncertain. Germline assignment: CDR1 MDHEN and CDR2 SYDVKM. The CDR3 runs to 14 residues. Trimming cost V 7 bases and J 0 bases, with 12 bases left between them. In DNA, the CDR3 is TGTGCCAGCACCCGTGGTCCGGTGAACACTGAAGCTTTCTTT. Residues: CASTRGPVNTEAFF.

J is TRBJ2-5 and V is TRBV5-8; D may be TRBD1 (5 bases). The germline V gene has CDR1 SGHTS and CDR2 YDEGEE. Trimming removed 2 bases at V and 5 bases at J, with 16 bases between. The CDR3 runs to 15 residues. The CDR3 coding sequence is TGTGCCAGCAGCTTCTTACTCTTGGACATGGAGACCCAGTACTTC. Encoded protein: CASSFLLLDMETQYF.

The gene calls are TRBV19 and TRBJ2-5; 15 bases match TRBD2. After removal of 6 bases from V and 3 bases from J, the junction contained 14 bases not matched to a gene. The V gene's germline CDR1 is LNHDA and CDR2 SQIVND (reference sequence). The CDR3 is made up of 19 amino acids. The DNA of the CDR3 is TGTGCCAGTAGCCCCTGGACTAGCGGGGGGGGCCTAGACAAAGAGACCCAGTACTTC. Translated, it gives CASSPWTSGGGLDKETQYF.

This clone was picked up a small number of times. The chain has TRBV28 and TRBJ1-4; a possible D gene is TRBD1 (5 bases). Germline loops: CDR1 MDHEN, CDR2 SYDVKM. The CDR3 consists of 16 residues. Deletions cut 5 bases from V and 3 bases from J, with 16 bases between. Here the CDR3 reads CASSGRGITANEKLFF. The CDR3 DNA is TGTGCCAGCAGTGGAAGGGGTATTACAGCTAATGAAAAACTGTTTTTT.

The chain combines TRBV3-1 (or the pseudogene TRBV3-2) with TRBJ1-5; the D gene is possibly TRBD1 (5 bases). The CDR3 length is 15 residues. The ends were cut back, 0 bases at V and 3 bases at J, with 9 bases in the middle. Germline loops: CDR1 LGHDT, CDR2 YNNKEL (reference sequence). In nucleotides, the CDR3 is TGTGCCAGCAGCCAAGACGGGGGGAACAATCAGCCCCAGCATTTT. Encoded protein: CASSQDGGNNQPQHF.

The chain links TRBV6-2 or TRBV6-3 to TRBJ2-7; 11 bases agree with TRBD2. Looked up from germline, CDR1 is MNHEY and CDR2 is SVGEGT. Trimming removed 2 bases from V and 4 bases from J; junction bases left unmatched: 4. This CDR3 has 15 amino acids. The CDR3, as DNA: TGTGCCAGCAGTTACGAGGGGACTAGCGGTTACGAGCAGTACTTC. Translating it yields CASSYEGTSGYEQYF.

The V gene is TRBV5-6, the J gene TRBJ2-3; D is perhaps TRBD1 (6 bases). Trimming took off 0 bases at V and 6 bases at J, with 11 bases between the two ends. This CDR3 is 14 amino acids long. Germline V CDR1 and CDR2: SGHDT, YYEEEE. CDR3 protein: CASSLGGHGDTQYF. CDR3 bases: TGTGCCAGCAGCTTGGGGGGGCATGGGGATACGCAGTATTTT.

The chain links TRBV7-9 to TRBJ2-3; 9 bases match TRBD2. The CDR3 length is 15 residues. Trimming removed 5 bases from V and 2 bases from J; junction bases left unmatched: 5. Germline-derived CDR1 and CDR2 are SEHNR and FQNEAQ (reference sequence). CDR3: CASSGAGGLTDTQYF. The CDR3 DNA sequence: TGTGCCAGCAGCGGGGCGGGAGGGCTCACAGATACGCAGTATTTT.

The rearrangement joins TRBV6-5 to TRBJ2-7; D is undetermined. Deletions cut 0 bases from V and 9 bases from J, with 12 bases between. Germline-derived CDR1 and CDR2 are MNHEY and SVGAGI. This CDR3 comprises 13 residues. CDR3 nucleotide sequence: TGTGCCAGCAGTTACTCTTTCACGGCTAGGCAGTACTTC. Residues: CASSYSFTARQYF.

This clone was seen only once. The CDR3, as DNA: TGCGCCAGCTCCATCAAACAGGGGGCTGGTTACGAGCAGTACTTC. Protein product: CASSIKQGAGYEQYF. The gene calls are TRBV5-1 and TRBJ2-7, with TRBD1 matching over 9 bases. Losses at the gene ends were 7 bases for V and 4 bases for J; bases not matched to a gene: 12. Germline values: CDR1 SGHRS, CDR2 YFSETQ. CDR3 length: 15 amino acids.

This sequence joins TRBV10-3 and TRBJ1-2; 7 nucleotides align to TRBD1. With V trimmed by 1 base and J by 6 bases, 5 bases remained unmatched. This CDR3 has 14 amino acids. Germline CDR1 ENHRY, CDR2 SYGVKD. As DNA, the CDR3 is TGTGCCATCAGTGAGTATGGGACAGATCATGGCTACACCTTC. Protein product: CAISEYGTDHGYTF.

On this clone: Other DNA variants within this sample encode the same CDR3. The CDR3 reads CASSDRGRYEQYF. CDR3 nucleotide sequence: TGTGCCAGCAGTGACAGGGGGCGCTACGAGCAGTACTTC. The J gene is TRBJ2-7, the V gene TRBV2; 8 nucleotides match TRBD1. J lost 3 bases, V lost 3 bases, and 1 base had no gene match. The germline gives CDR1 SNHLY, CDR2 FYNNEI. The CDR3 is 13 amino acids.

The chain employs TRBV5-1 and TRBJ1-3; a possible D gene is TRBD1 (5 bases). V lost 0 bases and J 0 bases, leaving 19 bases between the germline ends. CDR1 and CDR2 (germline): SGHRS, YFSETQ. The CDR3 sequence is 19 residues long. The CDR3 region has the DNA TGCGCCAGCAGCTTGGCCCCAGGGTCGGGAGTTGTCTCTGGAAACACCATATATTTT. It translates to CASSLAPGSGVVSGNTIYF.

The J gene is TRBJ1-4, the V gene TRBV28; D is perhaps TRBD1 (6 bases). The CDR3 is made up of 13 amino acids. The germline CDR1 and CDR2 sequences are MDHEN and SYDVKM. This CDR3 is CATPGHLNEKLFF. The DNA for the CDR3 is TGTGCTACCCCGGGACACCTTAATGAAAAACTGTTTTTT.

The rearrangement joins TRBV7-9 to TRBJ1-1; no reliable D call. This CDR3 has 13 residues. V was pared by 1 base and J by 4 bases, with 7 bases between. From germline, CDR1 is SEHNR and CDR2 FQNEAQ (reference sequence). The CDR3 nucleotides read TGTGCCAGCAGCTTAGGGCAGGTCACTGAAGCTTTCTTT. Translating it yields CASSLGQVTEAFF.

The chain links TRBV4-2 to TRBJ1-6, with 7 bases matching TRBD1. The CDR3 totals 18 residues. After removal of 2 bases from V and 0 bases from J, the junction contained 7 bases not matched to a gene. CDR1 is LGHNA and CDR2 is YNFKEQ in the germline V gene. The CDR3 DNA follows: TGTGCCAGCAGCCAATATGGGGGACAGTACTCCTATAATTCACCCCTCCACTTT. Translation gives CASSQYGGQYSYNSPLHF.

The chain employs TRBV19 and TRBJ1-5, with D possibly matching TRBD1 (6 bases). CDR1 LNHDA and CDR2 SQIVND come from the germline V gene (reference sequence). V lost 7 bases, J lost 2 bases, and 15 bases lay in between. This CDR3 spans 15 amino acids. The CDR3 DNA follows: TGTGCCAGTACCCCCGGCAGGGGCGGCAATCAGCCCCAGCATTTT. It codes for CASTPGRGGNQPQHF.

The chain employs TRBV5-8 and TRBJ2-7; tentative D call: TRBD2 (6 bases). The CDR3 has 13 amino acids. V lost 6 bases and J 3 bases, leaving 13 bases between the germline ends. Per the germline V gene, CDR1 is SGHTS and CDR2 is YDEGEE. The CDR3 sequence: CASTAVGGYEQYF. CDR3 DNA: TGTGCCAGCACTGCGGTGGGGGGCTACGAGCAGTACTTC.